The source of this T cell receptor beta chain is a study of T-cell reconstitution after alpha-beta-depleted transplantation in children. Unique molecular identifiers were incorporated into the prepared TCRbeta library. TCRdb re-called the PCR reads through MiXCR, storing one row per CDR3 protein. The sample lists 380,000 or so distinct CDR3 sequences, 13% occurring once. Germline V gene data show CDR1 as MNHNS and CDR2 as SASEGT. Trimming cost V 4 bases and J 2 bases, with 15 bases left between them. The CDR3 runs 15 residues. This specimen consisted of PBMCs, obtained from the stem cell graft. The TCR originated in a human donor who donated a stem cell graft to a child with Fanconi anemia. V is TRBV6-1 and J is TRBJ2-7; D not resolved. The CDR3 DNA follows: TGTGCCAGCAGTGCGGCTGTCTGGGCAACCTACGAGCAGTACGTC. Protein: CASSAAVWATYEQYV.